This T cell receptor beta chain derives from a study of blood T cell repertoires in COVID-19. Study-level information: There were acute and convalescent COVID-19 samples, and they came from the United States, Italy and Spain.

The repertoire was sequenced with immunoSEQ multiplex PCR; TCRdb's copy has only in-frame clones and lacks some. The top ten clones hold about 0.99% of a sample with 200,000 to 300,000 clones, roughly 91% of them seen once. Germline CDR1 SQVTM, CDR2 ANQGSEA. The ends were cut back, 4 bases at V and 3 bases at J, with 6 bases in the middle. CDR3 length equals 12 residues. Sequenced: peripheral blood. The TCR was taken from a middle-aged woman who had recovered from COVID-19. The V gene is TRBV29-1, the J gene TRBJ2-2, with D hard to call. The chain's CDR3 is CSVVGDTGELFF. Here the CDR3 DNA reads TGCAGCGTTGTGGGCGACACCGGGGAGCTGTTTTTT.